The following is a T cell receptor (beta chain) sequence with its context. Its cognate antigen is unknown. Looked up from germline, CDR1 is SQVTM and CDR2 is ANQGSEA. V was pared by 3 bases and J by 1 base, with 12 bases between. CDR3 length equals 14 residues. The sample is drawn from a study of blood T cells in healthy people across ages. Findings and caveats of the study: Researchers report that TCR beta diversity correlated strongly with naive T cell percentage.

Through a sample-barcoded 5' primer and a J-beta primer mix, a second PCR was run for roughly 6 to 12 cycles. One entry per CDR3 protein, called by TCRdb with MiXCR from the 5' RACE reads. The data show some 760,000 distinct CDR3 sequences, with 20% to 25% seen just once and around 9.2% held by the top ten. These data are also associated with another study on T cells of mothers and their children. That publication notes: Every mother supplied over 9 million TCR beta CDR3 reads and every child about 3 million. No persistent microchimeric T cell clones were detected at about 100 clones per million clonotypes sensitivity.

The receptor was isolated from a boy between 5 and 17 years old in good health. The chain employs TRBV29-1 and TRBJ1-1; no clear D gene. The specimen sequenced was blood. CDR3 DNA sequence: TGCAGCGTTGATGCCTCGTTCGGGAACACTGAAGCTTTCTTT. This sequence encodes CSVDASFGNTEAFF. Full variable domain (outside the CDR3, taken from reference TRBV29-1 and TRBJ1-1): SAVISQKPSRDICQRGTSLTIQCQVDSQVTMMFWYRQQPGQSLTLIATANQGSEATYESGFVIDKFPISRPNLTFSTLTVSNMSPEDSSIYLCSVDASFGNTEAFFGQGTRLTVV.